This T cell receptor beta chain was identified in a study of graft-versus-host responses after intestinal transplantation (TCRdb year 2021). With respect to the entire study: The transplants that recipients got were multivisceral, liver-intestinal, or isolated intestinal. To identify alloreactive clones, pre-transplant mixed lymphocyte reaction products were sequenced and compared with unstimulated pre-transplant donor and recipient T cells. Every recipient was given anti-thymocyte globulin induction, followed by approximately three years of maintenance tacrolimus and steroids. Rather than going through the commercial service, samples from a few later patients were sequenced in-house on an Illumina MiSeq and processed with MiXCR. Of the roughly 24 intestinal transplant recipients enrolled in the cohort, one of whom was a retransplant, a few patients without pretransplant specimens were excluded. Donor T cell macrochimerism was defined as a peak of at least 4% donor T cells among recipient peripheral blood mononuclear cells. After intestinal transplantation, graft-versus-host and host-versus-graft alloreactive T cell clones were followed in the graft, circulation and bone marrow using bulk TCR-beta CDR3 sequencing. What the work shows at the level of the full study, not this receptor alone: Early after transplant, declines in HvG clones were associated with peak levels of circulating GvH clones. In patients with donor T cell macrochimerism, the allografts had high GvH to HvG T cell clonal ratios. GvH clones were found in recipient bone marrow, and some of the GvH clones appeared earlier in ileal mucosa or blood, which is consistent with an intestinal mucosal origin. The conclusions were limited by the relatively low number and heterogeneity of the intestinal transplant patients.

Blood samples were collected up to 4 times in the first month after transplant and then at least monthly when available. The library came from the immunoSEQ multiplex PCR assay. For most patients, high-throughput TCR-beta CDR3 sequencing of genomic DNA was performed by Adaptive Biotechnologies. Regarding the original processing steps: Adaptive's ImmunoSEQ software supplied the TCR sequencing data for 15 to 20 patients, while MiXCR and VDJtools were used to process a few other patients. CDR3 nucleotide sequences shared between donor and recipient were removed because the origin of such sequences could not be assigned. To be classed as alloreactive, a clone needed at least 2-fold expansion over unstimulated cells and a minimum CFSE-low frequency of 0.002% (template counts) or 0.001% (read counts). Mappable clones were those detected in sequenced pre-transplant spleen, lymph node, or MLR CFSE-low populations of the donor or recipient. The cumulative frequency of alloreactive clones was calculated as a percentage of all sequences, weighted by copy number. In its TCRdb copy, this immuneACCESS table keeps in-frame sequences only and misses some clones. Where compared with another copy, unresolved V genes explain less than half of these, and the others have no known cause. That table furnishes V, J and clone size, whereas the DNA furnished D and trimming. This sample is represented by about 23,000 clones; 90% to 95% of them were singletons. Clones ranked in the top ten supply around 2% of the sample.

On this clone itself: Its antigen is still unknown. The sample holds no much larger clone one base away, and base qualities are not on file.

Trimming leaves V shorter by 0 bases and J shorter by 6 bases, with the junction holding 8 bases beyond the gene matches. The CDR1 and CDR2 encoded by the germline V gene are LGHNT and FRNRAP. The CDR3 runs 16 residues from the cysteine to the phenylalanine. The read is trimmed to its CDR3 DNA, 48 bases read in frame from base 1. The sequencing here drew on PBMCs, taken just under 40 days after intestinal transplant. The sequence joins TRBV12-5 to TRBJ2-5; TRBD2 agrees with 9 junctional bases. This TCR derives from a human patient who received an intestinal transplant, so some T cells may come from the graft donor. The CDR3 amino acid sequence is: CASGLVYSGSVKTQYF. DNA sequence: TGTGCTAGTGGTTTGGTCTATAGCGGGAGCGTAAAGACCCAGTACTTC.